This TCR beta chain stems from a study of spatial heterogeneity in lung cancer. On the study more broadly: In tumor regions TCR transcript counts correlated strongly with a matched bulk RNA-seq T cell module score.

This CDR3 region has 11 residues. Study conclusions and caveats: Tumor mutation count correlated with how many alpha and beta TCRs expanded intratumorally.

All TCR cDNA molecules were individually tagged with a unique molecular identifier. From the 5' RACE reads, TCRdb called clonotypes with MiXCR, one entry per CDR3 protein. The sample yields 13,000 or so distinct CDR3 sequences, under 4% seen once. Concerning this clonotype itself: Its antigen is unidentified.

Stated time point: sample taken at primary tumor resection. The cohort: under 80 early-stage, untreated non-small cell lung cancer patients. Unsorted whole RNA from tumor, nontumor lung or frozen PBMC underwent sequencing. The chain links TRBV12-1 to TRBJ1-6. TRBV12-1 is reported as a pseudogene. This TCR derives from a male donor with early-stage non-small cell lung cancer. The specimen was lung tumor tissue, collected at surgery. The CDR3 DNA sequence: TGTGCCAGCAGTTTTCGGGCCGGCCTCCACTTT. It translates to CASSFRAGLHF.